Following are 28 T cell receptor beta chains from one sample sequenced in a study of high-grade serous ovarian cancer treatment subgroups. Sequenced by immunoSEQ multiplex PCR; TCRdb stores in-frame clones only, minus some. The repertoire holds around 8,500 clones, with about 70% as singletons. Tumor tissue was taken before any definitive surgery or chemotherapy was given. Sequencing input: tumor tissue. Receptor source: a human donor with high-grade serous ovarian cancer.

V usage is TRBV5-6 and J usage is TRBJ2-7, with 9 nucleotides matching TRBD2. The ends lost 7 bases at V and 3 bases at J; junction bases unmatched: 11. The CDR3 has 15 amino acids. Per the germline V gene, CDR1 is SGHDT and CDR2 is YYEEEE. CDR3 in amino acids: CASQGGGGAIYEQYF. DNA for the CDR3: TGTGCCAGCCAAGGTGGCGGGGGGGCAATCTACGAGCAGTACTTC. Looking up the rest from reference TRBV5-6 and TRBJ2-7 gives the full variable domain: DAGVTQSPTHLIKTRGQQVTLRCSPKSGHDTVSWYQQALGQGPQFIFQYYEEEERQRGNFPDRFSGHQFPNYSSELNVNALLLGDSALYLCASQGGGGAIYEQYFGPGTRLTVT.

The genes are TRBV9 and TRBJ1-1; D unclear. Germline values: CDR1 SGDLS, CDR2 YYNGEE. Deletions cut 0 bases from V and 3 bases from J, with 18 bases between. The CDR3 extends over 17 amino acids. Here the CDR3 DNA reads TGTGCCAGCAGCGTAGGTTTCGGGAATGGGCCCTACACTGAAGCTTTCTTT. This encodes CASSVGFGNGPYTEAFF.

This chain links TRBV14 with TRBJ1-4, with D uncertain. This CDR3 has 13 amino acids. Trimming shortened V by 3 bases and J by 4 bases, and 6 bases separated the two germline ends. CDR1 SGHDN and CDR2 FVKESK come from the germline V gene. The CDR3 DNA follows: TGTGCCAGCAGCCAGGACCTTAATGAAAAACTGTTTTTT. This encodes CASSQDLNEKLFF.

This clone was seen a single time. The CDR3 region is CASSLMARGGGTDTQYF. CDR3 in DNA: TGTGCCAGCAGCCTTATGGCCCGGGGGGGCGGAACAGATACGCAGTATTTT. The V and J genes are TRBV13 and TRBJ2-3; TRBD2 matches at 8 bases. V lost 5 bases, J lost 3 bases, and 13 bases stayed unmatched. The CDR3 covers 17 residues. Germline-derived CDR1 and CDR2 are PRHDT and FYEKMQ (reference sequence).

J is TRBJ2-2 and V is TRBV19; TRBD1 might be the D (6 bases). The V end lost 6 bases, the J end lost 7 bases, and 21 bases lay between the germline ends. From germline, CDR1 is LNHDA and CDR2 SQIVND (reference sequence). The CDR3 length is 16 residues. The CDR3 sequence is CASRRLRDTFGGELFF. The CDR3 nucleotides read TGTGCCAGTAGAAGACTCCGGGACACCTTCGGCGGGGAGCTGTTTTTT.

The chain carries TRBV2 and TRBJ2-4, with TRBD2 as a possible D gene (7 bases). The CDR3 has 16 amino acids. Germline V gene sequence: CDR1 SNHLY, CDR2 FYNNEI. V dropped 6 bases and J dropped 2 bases, with 17 bases sitting between them. The CDR3, as DNA: TGTGCCAGCAGCTTGACTGGCGGGGGCTCCAAAAACATTCAGTACTTC. Amino acids: CASSLTGGGSKNIQYF.

This clone was counted between two and nine times. The chain employs TRBV5-4 and TRBJ2-2; no definite D call. Trimming shortened V by 2 bases and J by 6 bases, and 5 bases separated the two germline ends. The CDR3 is 12 residues long. Germline V gene lookup returns CDR1 SGHNT and CDR2 YYREEE (reference sequence). The CDR3 nucleotides are TGTGCCAGCAGCTTTCCCTCCGGGGAGCTGTTTTTT. This codes for CASSFPSGELFF. Drawing the rest from reference TRBV5-4 and TRBJ2-2, the complete variable domain is ETGVTQSPTHLIKTRGQQVTLRCSSQSGHNTVSWYQQALGQGPQFIFQYYREEENGRGNFPPRFSGLQFPNYSSELNVNALELDDSALYLCASSFPSGELFFGEGSRLTVL.

The V and J genes are TRBV27 and TRBJ2-1, with 8 nucleotides matching TRBD2. The CDR3 has 17 amino acids. CDR1 and CDR2 (germline): MNHEY, SMNVEV (reference sequence). J was trimmed by 0 bases and V by 5 bases; bases with no gene match: 9. CDR3 sequence: CASSRGGGPSSYNEQFF. In DNA, the CDR3 is TGTGCCAGCAGTCGGGGCGGGGGGCCTAGCTCCTACAATGAGCAGTTCTTC.

The chain links TRBV5-1 to TRBJ1-1; tentatively, D is TRBD1 (6 bases). V was clipped by 4 bases and J by 5 bases, with 12 bases between them. Germline V gene sequence: CDR1 SGHRS, CDR2 YFSETQ. This CDR3 region has 13 residues. The CDR3 loop reads CASSNRELTEAFF. The CDR3 DNA follows: TGCGCCAGCAGCAACAGGGAATTGACTGAAGCTTTCTTT.

The genes are TRBV2 and TRBJ2-5; TRBD2 matches at 14 bases. Germline CDR1 and CDR2: SNHLY and FYNNEI. Trimming took 3 bases from V and 3 from J; bases not matched to a gene: 0. The length of the CDR3 is 15 residues. The CDR3 protein is CASSEGLAGEETQYF. The CDR3 nucleotides are TGTGCCAGCAGTGAGGGACTAGCGGGGGAAGAGACCCAGTACTTC.

The chain is built from TRBV10-3 and TRBJ1-5; possibly TRBD1 for D (6 bases). Germline CDR1 and CDR2: ENHRY and SYGVKD. This CDR3 spans 14 amino acids. V lost 10 bases, J lost 1 base, and 14 bases lay in between. Here the CDR3 reads CATNQGSSNQPQHF. The DNA of the CDR3 is TGTGCCACTAATCAGGGGAGCAGCAATCAGCCCCAGCATTTT.

This clone was seen once. V and J are TRBV18 and TRBJ2-1; possibly TRBD1 or TRBD2 for D (5 bases each). The germline gives CDR1 KGHSH, CDR2 LQKENI. This CDR3 is built from 15 residues. V lost 2 bases to trimming and J lost 6 bases, with 14 bases between them. In DNA, the CDR3 is TGTGCCAGCTCACCAGGCCCGGGGCTCAGCAATGAGCAGTTCTTC. Its protein product is CASSPGPGLSNEQFF.

The chain uses TRBV27 and TRBJ2-6; 7 bases align to TRBD2. The junction had 4 bases not matched to a gene; V was cut back by 6 bases and J by 2 bases. There are 15 residues in the CDR3. Per germline, CDR1 MNHEY and CDR2 SMNVEV (reference sequence). In DNA, the CDR3 is TGTGCCAGCAGGGGAGGGGCGACTGGGGCCAACGTCCTGACTTTC. Encoded protein: CASRGGATGANVLTF.

This rearrangement joins TRBV2 to TRBJ1-1; D is perhaps TRBD1 (5 bases). CDR1 is SNHLY, CDR2 FYNNEI, per germline. V was pared by 4 bases and J by 2 bases, with 11 bases between. The CDR3 has 14 residues. CDR3 bases: TGTGCCAGCAGTGTTAGTGGGACTAACACTGAAGCTTTCTTT. Translation gives CASSVSGTNTEAFF. Full variable domain (remainder filled in from reference TRBV2 and TRBJ1-1): EPEVTQTPSHQVTQMGQEVILRCVPISNHLYFYWYRQILGQKVEFLVSFYNNEISEKSEIFDDQFSVERPDGSNFTLKIRSTKLEDSAMYFCASSVSGTNTEAFFGQGTRLTVV.

In this sample, this clone is medium-sized. This sequence joins TRBV27 and TRBJ1-1; the D gene is possibly TRBD1 (6 bases). Per germline, CDR1 MNHEY and CDR2 SMNVEV (reference sequence). The CDR3 contains 13 residues. Between the trimmed V and J ends, which lost 6 bases and 4 bases, there was a span of 12 bases. This CDR3 reads CASSHREGTEAFF. The CDR3 bases are TGTGCCAGCAGCCACAGGGAGGGCACTGAAGCTTTCTTT.

The rearrangement links TRBV15 to TRBJ1-4; 8 bases are shared with TRBD1. Germline-derived CDR1 and CDR2 are LNHNV and YYDKDF (reference sequence). The CDR3 loop spans 16 amino acids. V shed 5 bases and J 0 bases; nucleotides not matched to a gene: 5. The CDR3 coding sequence is TGTGCCACCAGCCACCCGGGACAGGCAACTAATGAAAAACTGTTTTTT. Its translation: CATSHPGQATNEKLFF.

CDR3 amino acids: CASSPTRTGGTEAFF. The CDR3 DNA sequence: TGTGCCAGCTCACCAACTCGGACAGGGGGAACTGAAGCTTTCTTT. This chain joins TRBV18 and TRBJ1-1; 10 nucleotides align to TRBD1. The CDR3 contains 15 residues. V trimming: 2 bases; J trimming: 5 bases; junction bases outside the gene matches: 5. Germline V gene sequence: CDR1 KGHSH, CDR2 LQKENI.

The rearrangement uses TRBV5-4 and TRBJ2-2; 9 bases match TRBD1. Trimming cost V 5 bases and J 2 bases; bases outside gene matches: 7. Per germline, CDR1 SGHNT and CDR2 YYREEE (reference sequence). CDR3 size: 16 residues. CDR3 sequence: CASSSGQGPNTGELFF. For the CDR3, the DNA is TGTGCCAGCAGTTCGGGACAGGGACCAAACACCGGGGAGCTGTTTTTT.

The rearrangement joins TRBV18 to TRBJ2-1; D remains ambiguous. Germline CDR1 KGHSH, CDR2 LQKENI. V shed 3 bases and J shed 7 bases, with 7 bases lying between them. This CDR3 comprises 12 residues. CDR3 in DNA: TGTGCCAGCTCACCGGTCAGTAATGAGCAGTTCTTC. This encodes CASSPVSNEQFF.

The V gene is TRBV29-1, the J gene TRBJ1-2, with D unclear. The CDR3 has 14 amino acids. Germline V gene sequence: CDR1 SQVTM, CDR2 ANQGSEA. V was shortened by 3 bases and J by 2 bases, with 13 bases between the two germline ends. The CDR3: CSVEGAISNYGYTF. For the CDR3, the DNA is TGCAGCGTTGAGGGAGCTATCTCCAACTATGGCTACACCTTC.

The V and J genes are TRBV6-9 and TRBJ1-1, with D unresolved. The length of the CDR3 is 14 residues. Trimming cost V 6 bases and J 3 bases, with 14 bases left between them. Germline-derived CDR1 and CDR2 are MNHGY and SVAAGI. The CDR3 loop is CASRVGVAYTEAFF. The CDR3 nucleotides are TGTGCCAGCAGGGTTGGGGTAGCGTACACTGAAGCTTTCTTT.

The chain joins TRBV30 to TRBJ1-1, with a weak D call TRBD1 (6 bases). V was trimmed by 8 bases and J by 0 bases, leaving 13 bases between them. Germline assignment: CDR1 GTSNPN and CDR2 SVGIG (reference sequence). The CDR3 runs 13 residues. The CDR3, as DNA: TGTGCCGGCGGCGGGGACATGAACACTGAAGCTTTCTTT. It codes for CAGGGDMNTEAFF.

The V and J genes are TRBV4-1 and TRBJ1-4, with D perhaps matching TRBD1 (5 bases). Germline lookup yields CDR1 MGHRA and CDR2 YSYEKL. The CDR3 spans 13 residues. The germline V and J ends were trimmed by 10 bases and 7 bases, with 16 bases remaining between them. The CDR3 region has the DNA TGCGCCACTGGGAGAGGGGTTAGTGAAAAACTGTTTTTT. Translated: CATGRGVSEKLFF.

This chain joins TRBV12-5 and TRBJ2-1; no reliable D call. The germline V gene has CDR1 LGHNT and CDR2 FRNRAP. Trimming pared 5 bases from V and 7 bases from J, leaving 15 bases between. The CDR3 sequence is 14 residues long. The DNA of the CDR3 is TGTGCTAGTGGTCCGGTCCGGGTAGGGAATGAGCAGTTCTTC. Its translation: CASGPVRVGNEQFF.

The V gene is TRBV20-1, the J gene TRBJ1-3; D not resolved. The CDR3 consists of 11 residues. The germline gives CDR1 DFQATT, CDR2 SNEGSKA (reference sequence). Trimming removed 5 bases from V and 7 bases from J, with 9 bases in between. This CDR3 reads CSALYINTIYF. In DNA form, the CDR3 reads TGCAGTGCTTTATATATCAACACCATATATTTT.

This chain links TRBV5-5 with TRBJ1-4; 9 bases map to TRBD1. V gave up 0 bases and J gave up 8 bases; unmatched junction bases: 5. Germline CDR1 is SGHKS and CDR2 is YYEKEE (reference sequence). The CDR3 is made up of 15 amino acids. CDR3 protein: CASSLDRGREEKLFF. CDR3 coding DNA: TGTGCCAGCAGCTTGGACAGGGGGCGGGAAGAAAAACTGTTTTTT.

This clone occurred once. This rearrangement joins TRBV6-5 to TRBJ1-1; tentative D call: TRBD1 (5 bases). Germline-derived CDR1 and CDR2 are MNHEY and SVGAGI. The CDR3 sequence is 15 residues long. The germline V and J ends were trimmed by 0 bases and 8 bases, with 16 bases remaining between them. CDR3 sequence: CASSYSSDFRAEAFF. The CDR3, as DNA: TGTGCCAGCAGTTACTCGAGTGACTTCAGGGCCGAAGCTTTCTTT.

This clone was observed a handful of times. The V and J genes are TRBV6-5 and TRBJ2-5, with a weak D call TRBD1 (5 bases). V gave up 6 bases and J gave up 4 bases, with 15 bases separating them. Germline CDR1 reads MNHEY; CDR2 reads SVGAGI. This CDR3 region has 14 residues. CDR3: CASSRGHYGETQYF. CDR3 coding DNA: TGTGCCAGCAGCCGTGGACATTACGGAGAGACCCAGTACTTC.